The following is a T cell receptor beta chain sequence with its context. Its antigen remains unidentified. This specimen belongs to a study of Ad26.COV2.S vaccination and SARS-CoV-2 variants. The germline gives CDR1 SGHRS, CDR2 YFSETQ. V was clipped by 0 bases and J by 7 bases; unmatched bases: 6. The CDR3 is 15 residues long. Treatment specified: 15 to 20 received Ad26.COV2.S at low or high dose, single or two shots; 5 received placebo; per-sample allocation not given. Sampling was done on day 63 after the first vaccine or placebo injection. This person who donated was an adult of 18-55 years in Boston. It was Wuhan-strain SARS-CoV-2 spike that the Ad26 vaccine vector expressed. Study-wide findings and caveats: Measurement of non-spike TCR breadth gave similar results in vaccine and placebo recipients.

The assay was immunoSEQ multiplex PCR, and TCRdb's table has in-frame clones only and misses some. The table lists 350,000 to 550,000 clones, 75% to 90% of them singletons. This receptor was obtained from a person aged 18-60 years who received the Ad26.COV2.S COVID-19 vaccine or a placebo. The rearrangement joins TRBV5-1 to TRBJ2-1; 8 nucleotides agree with TRBD2. This material consisted of peripheral blood, taken in a trial of Ad26.COV2.S vaccine versus placebo. CDR3 loop: CASSLALAGGNEQFF. The CDR3 DNA reads TGCGCCAGCAGCTTGGCCTTGGCGGGAGGTAATGAGCAGTTCTTC.